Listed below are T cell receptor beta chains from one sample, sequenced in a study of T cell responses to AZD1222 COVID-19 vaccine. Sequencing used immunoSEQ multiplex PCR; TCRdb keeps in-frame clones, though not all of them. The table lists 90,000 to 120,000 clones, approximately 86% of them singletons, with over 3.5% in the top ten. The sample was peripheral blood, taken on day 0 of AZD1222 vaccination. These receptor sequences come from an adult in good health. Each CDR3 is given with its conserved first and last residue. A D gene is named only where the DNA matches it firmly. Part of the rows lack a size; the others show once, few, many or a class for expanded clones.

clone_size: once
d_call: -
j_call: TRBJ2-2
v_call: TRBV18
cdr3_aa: CASSLSQTITGELFF
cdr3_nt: TGTGCCAGCTCACTATCCCAGACGATCACCGGGGAGCTGTTTTTT

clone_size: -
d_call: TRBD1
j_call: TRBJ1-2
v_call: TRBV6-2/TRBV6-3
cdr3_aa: CASSPDRRYGYTF
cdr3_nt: TGTGCCAGCAGTCCGGACAGGAGGTATGGCTACACCTTC

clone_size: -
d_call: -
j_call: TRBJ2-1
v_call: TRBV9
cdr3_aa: CASSPGGRNEQFF
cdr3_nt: TGTGCCAGCAGCCCGGGTGGTAGGAATGAGCAGTTCTTC

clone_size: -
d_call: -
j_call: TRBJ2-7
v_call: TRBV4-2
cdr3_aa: CASSQASPIAGSYEQYF
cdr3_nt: TGTGCCAGCAGCCAAGCCTCCCCGATCGCGGGATCCTACGAGCAGTACTTC

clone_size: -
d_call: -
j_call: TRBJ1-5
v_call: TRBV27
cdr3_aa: CASSFGGAGQPQHF
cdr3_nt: TGTGCCAGCAGTTTTGGGGGGGCCGGACAGCCCCAGCATTTT

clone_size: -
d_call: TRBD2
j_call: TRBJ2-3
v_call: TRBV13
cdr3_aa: CASIREGQSTDTQYF
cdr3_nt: TGTGCCAGCATCCGGGAGGGACAAAGCACAGATACGCAGTATTTT

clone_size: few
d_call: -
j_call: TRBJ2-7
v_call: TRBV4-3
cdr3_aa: CASSQDLEGNYEQYF
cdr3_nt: TGCGCCAGCAGCCAAGATTTGGAGGGAAACTACGAGCAGTACTTC

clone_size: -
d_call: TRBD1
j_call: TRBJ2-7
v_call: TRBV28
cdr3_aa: CASSSGQIDEQYF
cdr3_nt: TGTGCCAGCAGTTCGGGACAGATCGACGAGCAGTACTTC

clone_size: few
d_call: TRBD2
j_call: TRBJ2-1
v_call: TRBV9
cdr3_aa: CASSLAGGLNEQFF
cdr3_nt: TGTGCCAGCAGCCTGGCGGGGGGGCTCAATGAGCAGTTCTTC

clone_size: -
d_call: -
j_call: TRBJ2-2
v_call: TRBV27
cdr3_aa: CASSLSMGSGELFF
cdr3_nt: TGTGCCAGCAGTTTATCGATGGGGTCCGGGGAGCTGTTTTTT

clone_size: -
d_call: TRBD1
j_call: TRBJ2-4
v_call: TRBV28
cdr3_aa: CASTDRALLAKNIQYF
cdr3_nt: TGTGCCAGCACAGACAGGGCTTTACTAGCCAAAAACATTCAGTACTTC

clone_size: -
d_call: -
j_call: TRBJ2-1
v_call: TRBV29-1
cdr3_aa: CSDNEQFF
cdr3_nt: TGCAGCGACAATGAGCAGTTCTTC

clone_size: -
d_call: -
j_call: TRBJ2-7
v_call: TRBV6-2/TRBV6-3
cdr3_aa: CASSRWAAEQYF
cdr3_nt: TGTGCCAGCAGCCGGTGGGCCGCCGAGCAGTACTTC

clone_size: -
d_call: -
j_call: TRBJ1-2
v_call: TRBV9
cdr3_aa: CASSSLGERYGYTF
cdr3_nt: TGTGCCAGCAGCTCGTTAGGGGAAAGATATGGCTACACCTTC

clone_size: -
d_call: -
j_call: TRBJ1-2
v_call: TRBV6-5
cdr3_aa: CASVSANYGYTF
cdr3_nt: TGTGCCAGCGTCTCAGCTAACTATGGCTACACCTTC

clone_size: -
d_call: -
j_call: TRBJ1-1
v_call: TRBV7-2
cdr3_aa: CASSLGTTNTEAFF
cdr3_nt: TGTGCCAGCAGTTTAGGGACAACGAACACTGAAGCTTTCTTT

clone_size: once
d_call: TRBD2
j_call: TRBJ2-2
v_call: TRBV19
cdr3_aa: CASSIRGNRDYLHGELFF
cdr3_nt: TGTGCCAGTAGTATTAGGGGAAACCGGGACTACCTTCACGGGGAGCTGTTTTTT

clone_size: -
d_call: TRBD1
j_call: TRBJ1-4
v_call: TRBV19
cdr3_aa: CASRPGSGTGDEKLFF
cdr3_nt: TGTGCCAGTAGACCCGGGTCGGGGACAGGGGACGAAAAACTGTTTTTT

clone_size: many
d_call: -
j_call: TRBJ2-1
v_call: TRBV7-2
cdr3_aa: CASSTYGGAGRPYNEQFF
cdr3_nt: TGTGCCAGCAGCACTTACGGGGGTGCAGGGAGGCCTTACAATGAGCAGTTCTTC

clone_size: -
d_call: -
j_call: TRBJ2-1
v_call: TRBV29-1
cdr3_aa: CSVQGKGGYNEQFF
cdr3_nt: TGCAGCGTTCAAGGCAAGGGGGGTTACAATGAGCAGTTCTTC

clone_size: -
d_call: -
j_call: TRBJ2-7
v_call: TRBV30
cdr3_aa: CAWSITLGVEQYF
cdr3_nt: TGTGCCTGGAGTATCACCCTAGGGGTCGAGCAGTACTTC

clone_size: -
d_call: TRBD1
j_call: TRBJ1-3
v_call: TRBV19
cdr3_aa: CASSRQGSSGNTIYF
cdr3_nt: TGTGCCAGTAGTCGACAGGGTTCCTCTGGAAACACCATATATTTT

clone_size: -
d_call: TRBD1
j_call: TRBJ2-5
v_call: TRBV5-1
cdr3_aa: CASSAGTVPFQETQYF
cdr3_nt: TGCGCCAGCAGCGCCGGGACAGTTCCCTTCCAAGAGACCCAGTACTTC

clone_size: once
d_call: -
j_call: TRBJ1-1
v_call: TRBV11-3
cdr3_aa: CASSPGFGGPNTEAFF
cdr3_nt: TGTGCCAGCAGCCCTGGTTTCGGGGGCCCTAACACTGAAGCTTTCTTT

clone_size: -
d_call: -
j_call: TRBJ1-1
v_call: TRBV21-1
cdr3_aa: CASSKSLGATEAFF
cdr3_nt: TGTGCCAGCAGCAAAAGTCTGGGAGCCACTGAAGCTTTCTTT

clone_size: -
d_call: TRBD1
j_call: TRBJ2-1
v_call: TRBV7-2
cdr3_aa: CASSLRTGGRGYNEQFF
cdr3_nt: TGTGCCAGCAGCTTACGGACAGGGGGCCGTGGGTACAATGAGCAGTTCTTC

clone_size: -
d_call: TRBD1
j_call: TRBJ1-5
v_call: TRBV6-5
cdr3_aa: CASSRTGNQPQHF
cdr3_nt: TGTGCCAGCAGTAGGACAGGGAATCAGCCCCAGCATTTT

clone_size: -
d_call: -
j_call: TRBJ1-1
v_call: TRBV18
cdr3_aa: CASSLDKNTEAFF
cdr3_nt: TGTGCCAGCTCACTCGACAAGAACACTGAAGCTTTCTTT

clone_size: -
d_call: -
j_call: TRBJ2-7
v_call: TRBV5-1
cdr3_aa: CASRQVLGYEQYF
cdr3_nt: TGCGCCAGTAGACAGGTCCTAGGGTACGAGCAGTACTTC

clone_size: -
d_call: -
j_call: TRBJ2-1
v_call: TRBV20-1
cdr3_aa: CSASILRVSSQQFF
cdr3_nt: TGCAGTGCTAGTATCCTTAGAGTCTCTTCTCAGCAGTTCTTC

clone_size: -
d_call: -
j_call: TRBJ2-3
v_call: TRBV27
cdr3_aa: CASKEGTDTQYF
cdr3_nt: TGTGCCAGCAAGGAGGGCACAGATACGCAGTATTTT

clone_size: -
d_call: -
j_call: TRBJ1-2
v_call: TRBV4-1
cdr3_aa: CASSQGTDWIYGYTF
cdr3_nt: TGCGCCAGCAGCCAAGGTACAGACTGGATTTATGGCTACACCTTC

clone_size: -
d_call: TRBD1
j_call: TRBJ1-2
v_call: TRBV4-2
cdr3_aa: CASSQAGTGNDYGYTF
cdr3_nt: TGTGCCAGCAGCCAAGCCGGGACAGGGAACGACTATGGCTACACCTTC

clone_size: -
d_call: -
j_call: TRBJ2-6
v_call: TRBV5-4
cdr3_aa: CASSSKRDNGANVLTF
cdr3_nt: TGTGCCAGCAGCTCCAAAAGAGATAACGGGGCCAACGTCCTGACTTTC

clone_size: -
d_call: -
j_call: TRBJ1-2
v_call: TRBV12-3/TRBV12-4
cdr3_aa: CASSLGQYNGYTF
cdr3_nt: TGTGCCAGCAGTCTGGGGCAGTACAATGGCTACACCTTC

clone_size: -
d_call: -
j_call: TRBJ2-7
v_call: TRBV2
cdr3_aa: CASSEGRASSYEQYF
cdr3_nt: TGTGCCAGCAGTGAAGGCAGGGCGTCTTCCTACGAGCAGTACTTC

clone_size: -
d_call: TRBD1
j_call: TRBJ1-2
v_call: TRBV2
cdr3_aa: CASSSGTGSYGYTF
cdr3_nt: TGTGCCAGCAGTTCCGGGACAGGGTCCTATGGCTACACCTTC

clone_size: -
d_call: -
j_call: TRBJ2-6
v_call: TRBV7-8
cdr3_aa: CASSLAKVGANVLTF
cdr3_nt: TGTGCCAGCAGCTTAGCTAAGGTTGGGGCCAACGTCCTGACTTTC

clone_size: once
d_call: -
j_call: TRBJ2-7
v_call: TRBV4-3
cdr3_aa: CASSQFLGGAGGSYEQYF
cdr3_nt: TGCGCCAGCAGCCAATTTCTTGGGGGGGCTGGCGGCTCCTACGAGCAGTACTTC

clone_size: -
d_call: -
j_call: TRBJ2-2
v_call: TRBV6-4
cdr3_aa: CASSDSVVTGELFF
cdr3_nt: TGTGCCAGCAGTGACTCTGTGGTTACCGGGGAGCTGTTTTTT

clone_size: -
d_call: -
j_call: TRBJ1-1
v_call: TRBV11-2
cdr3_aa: CASSSRQEAFF
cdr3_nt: TGTGCCAGCAGCTCGAGACAGGAAGCTTTCTTT

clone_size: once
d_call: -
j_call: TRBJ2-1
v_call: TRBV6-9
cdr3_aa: CASSYSSGVNLYNEQFF
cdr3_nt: TGTGCCAGCAGTTATTCCTCGGGGGTCAACTTATACAATGAGCAGTTCTTC

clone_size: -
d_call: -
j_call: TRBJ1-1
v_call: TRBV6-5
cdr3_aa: CASRRNGEITEAFF
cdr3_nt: TGTGCCAGCAGGCGAAACGGGGAAATCACTGAAGCTTTCTTT

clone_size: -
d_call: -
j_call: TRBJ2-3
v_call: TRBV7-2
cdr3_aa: CASSSRNLRTYTQYF
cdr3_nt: TGTGCCAGCAGCTCAAGAAATTTAAGAACCTATACGCAGTATTTT

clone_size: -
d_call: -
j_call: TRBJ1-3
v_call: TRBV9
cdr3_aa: CASSVANSGNTIYF
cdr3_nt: TGTGCCAGCAGCGTAGCTAACTCTGGAAACACCATATATTTT

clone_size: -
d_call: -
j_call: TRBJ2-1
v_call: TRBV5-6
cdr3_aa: CASSLPTNSYNEQFF
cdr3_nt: TGTGCCAGCAGCTTGCCAACAAACTCCTACAATGAGCAGTTCTTC

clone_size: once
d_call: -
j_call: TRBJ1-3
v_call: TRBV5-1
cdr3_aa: CASSPAGNTIYF
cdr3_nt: TGCGCCAGCAGCCCCGCCGGAAACACCATATATTTT

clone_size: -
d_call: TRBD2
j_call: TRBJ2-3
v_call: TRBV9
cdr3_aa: CASSVTGTSAADTQYF
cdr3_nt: TGTGCCAGCAGCGTCACCGGGACTAGCGCTGCAGATACGCAGTATTTT

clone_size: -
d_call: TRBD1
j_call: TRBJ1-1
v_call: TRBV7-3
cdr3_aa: CASSPDRLNTEAFF
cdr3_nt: TGTGCCAGCAGCCCGGACAGGTTGAACACTGAAGCTTTCTTT

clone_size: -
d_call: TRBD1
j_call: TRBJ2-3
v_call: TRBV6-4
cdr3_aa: CASSHSSGTGKTDTQYF
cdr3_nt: TGTGCCAGCAGTCACTCCTCCGGGACAGGGAAGACAGATACGCAGTATTTT

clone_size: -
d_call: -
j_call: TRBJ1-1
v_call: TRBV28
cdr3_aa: CASLGRASSEAFF
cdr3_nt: TGTGCCAGTTTGGGCAGGGCAAGCTCTGAAGCTTTCTTT

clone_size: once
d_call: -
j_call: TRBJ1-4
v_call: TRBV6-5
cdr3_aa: CASKLEGATNEKLFF
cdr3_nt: TGTGCCAGCAAACTTGAGGGGGCAACTAATGAAAAACTGTTTTTT

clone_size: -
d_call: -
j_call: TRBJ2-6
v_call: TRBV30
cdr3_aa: CAWSVPGISGANVLTF
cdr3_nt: TGTGCCTGGAGTGTGCCCGGGATCTCTGGGGCCAACGTCCTGACTTTC

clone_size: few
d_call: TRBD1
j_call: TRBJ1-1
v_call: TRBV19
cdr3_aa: CASTDRGNTEAFF
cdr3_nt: TGTGCCAGTACCGACAGGGGGAACACTGAAGCTTTCTTT

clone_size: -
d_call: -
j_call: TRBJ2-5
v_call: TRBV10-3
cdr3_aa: CAISDPHEPETQYF
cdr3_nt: TGTGCCATCAGTGACCCACACGAGCCAGAGACCCAGTACTTC